This record concerns one TCR beta chain sequence. Authors' processing steps: Cell counts per sample came from amplifying reference gene primers. The method was immunoSEQ multiplex PCR; TCRdb's version includes in-frame clones alone and lacks a portion of them. V and J calls and clone size are given by that table; D and trimming were obtained from the DNA. Altogether around 65,000 clones are present, around 74% being singletons, with the ten largest covering around 6.4%. These data belong to a study of blood T cell repertoires in COVID-19. As for the study in general: Material from acute and convalescent COVID-19 was sourced from the United States, Italy and Spain. PBMCs, B-cell-depleted T cells, or T cells provided the cDNA or gDNA that made up the material.

Trimming took 12 bases from V and 0 from J; bases not matched to a gene: 1. CDR3 length: 13 amino acids. The germline gives CDR1 KGHDR, CDR2 SFDVKD. This clonotype was obtained from a woman aged 45-60 years with active or convalescent COVID-19. The V gene is TRBV24-1, the J gene TRBJ2-1; TRBD2 matches 10 bases. Sequenced material: peripheral blood. CDR3 loop: CASSGSSYNEQFF. For the CDR3, the DNA is TGTGCCTCTAGCGGGAGCTCCTACAATGAGCAGTTCTTC.